This TCR beta chain stems from a study of vaccination effects on CD4 cells after COVID-19. A note on this clone: What it binds is unknown.

After expansion with viral peptide pools in the ViraFEST assay, antigen-specific CD4+ T cells were sequenced. Upon completion of roughly ten days in culture, CD4+ T cells were isolated. SARS-CoV-2 infected the person between March and December 2020, as confirmed by PCR. Sequencing was performed with immunoSEQ multiplex PCR; in TCRdb, only in-frame clones are kept and a portion is missing. The data show under 80,000 clones, roughly 73% seen once. Trimming took 3 bases from V and 8 from J; bases not matched to a gene: 7. CDR3 size: 13 residues. In germline, CDR1 is SGHNT, CDR2 YYREEE (reference sequence).

Material: CD4+ T cells from PBMCs cultured with HIV peptides, obtained before COVID-19 vaccination. The subset denotes: HIV-1 Nef peptide pool negative control/reference culture. The sequence came from a human donor who had a prior SARS-CoV-2 infection. The chain combines TRBV5-4 with TRBJ1-1; 7 nucleotides match TRBD1. Written as DNA, the CDR3 is TGTGCCAGCAGCTCAATAACAGGGGAGGAAGCTTTCTTT. This sequence encodes CASSSITGEEAFF.